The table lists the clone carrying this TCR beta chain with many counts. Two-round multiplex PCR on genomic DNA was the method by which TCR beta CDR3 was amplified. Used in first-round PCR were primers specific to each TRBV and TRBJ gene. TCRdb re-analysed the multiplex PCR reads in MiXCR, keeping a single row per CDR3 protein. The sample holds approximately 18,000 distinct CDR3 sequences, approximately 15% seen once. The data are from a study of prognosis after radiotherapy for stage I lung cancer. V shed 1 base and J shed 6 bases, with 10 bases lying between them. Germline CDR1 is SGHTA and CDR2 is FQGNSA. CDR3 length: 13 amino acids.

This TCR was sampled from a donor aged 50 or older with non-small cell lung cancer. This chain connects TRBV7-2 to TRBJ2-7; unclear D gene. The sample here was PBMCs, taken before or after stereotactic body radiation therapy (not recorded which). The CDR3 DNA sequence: TGTGCCAGCAGCTTAGTCGGGTCGGGCGAGCAGTACTTC. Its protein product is CASSLVGSGEQYF.